This T cell receptor (beta chain) was obtained from a study of graft-versus-host responses after intestinal transplantation. Across the study: Recipients obtained multivisceral, liver-intestinal, or isolated intestinal transplants. Recipients across the board were started on anti-thymocyte globulin induction, then kept on tacrolimus and steroids for roughly 3 years.

This clone was observed a single time. Its target is unknown. Germline CDR1 reads MRHNA; CDR2 reads SNTAGT. The CDR3 has 12 amino acids. Trimming removed 4 bases at V and 5 bases at J, with 9 bases between. Sequenced by immunoSEQ multiplex PCR; TCRdb stores in-frame clones only, minus some. The table lists around 100,000 clones, 91% of them singletons, with roughly 0.17% in the top ten. The source material was unstimulated CD4+ T cells sorted from spleen or lymph node cells, sampled before transplant. The rearrangement links TRBV6-4 to TRBJ2-7; tentatively, D is TRBD2 (6 bases). This TCR derives from a human donor who was the organ donor for an intestinal transplant. The CDR3: CASSVGGNEQYF. DNA of the CDR3: TGTGCCAGCAGTGTTGGGGGGAACGAGCAGTACTTC.